This T cell receptor (beta chain) was identified during a study of blood T cells in healthy people across ages. The overall study: About one barcoded beta molecule was captured per two T cells (by template switching). Study results and limitations: Underestimates were what the diversity estimates from one million T cells were considered to be. While age rose, TCR beta diversity per million T cells dropped in a roughly linear way.

This clonotype has just a few counts. Its antigen is undetermined. Trimming removed 1 base from V and 6 bases from J; junction bases left unmatched: 7. The CDR3 has 16 amino acids. From germline, CDR1 is LGHNA and CDR2 YSLEER. A second PCR, run for about 7 to 11 cycles, used a sample-barcoded 5' primer plus a J-beta primer mix. Each cDNA was tagged by a template-switch adaptor containing 12 random nucleotides. TCRdb reprocessed the 5' RACE reads with MiXCR, giving one entry per CDR3 protein. The table records roughly 680,000 distinct CDR3 sequences, about 50% of them present only once. This receptor was taken from a woman older than 75 in good health. The sample was blood. V usage is TRBV4-3 and J usage is TRBJ2-4; TRBD2 aligns across 9 bases. CDR3 region: CASSQGTGLAINIQYF. The CDR3 bases are TGCGCCAGCAGCCAAGGCACCGGACTAGCGATAAACATTCAGTACTTC.